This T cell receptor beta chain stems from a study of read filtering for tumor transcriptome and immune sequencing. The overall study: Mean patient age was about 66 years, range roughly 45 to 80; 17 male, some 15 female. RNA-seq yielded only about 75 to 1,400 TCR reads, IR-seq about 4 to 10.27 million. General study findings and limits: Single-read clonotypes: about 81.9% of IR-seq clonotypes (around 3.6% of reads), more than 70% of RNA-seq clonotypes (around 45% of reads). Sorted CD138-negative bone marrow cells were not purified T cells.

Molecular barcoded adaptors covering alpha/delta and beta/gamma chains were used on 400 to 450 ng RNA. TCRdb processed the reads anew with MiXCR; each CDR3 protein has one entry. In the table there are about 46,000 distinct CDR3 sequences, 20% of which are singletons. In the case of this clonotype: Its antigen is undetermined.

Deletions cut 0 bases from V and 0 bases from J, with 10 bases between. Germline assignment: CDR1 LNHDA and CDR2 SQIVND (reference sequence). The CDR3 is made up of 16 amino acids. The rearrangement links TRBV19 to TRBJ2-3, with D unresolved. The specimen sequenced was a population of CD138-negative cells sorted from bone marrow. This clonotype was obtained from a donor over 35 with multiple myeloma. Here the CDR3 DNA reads TGTGCCAGTAGTATAGATTCCGGATTAAGCACAGATACGCAGTATTTT. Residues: CASSIDSGLSTDTQYF.